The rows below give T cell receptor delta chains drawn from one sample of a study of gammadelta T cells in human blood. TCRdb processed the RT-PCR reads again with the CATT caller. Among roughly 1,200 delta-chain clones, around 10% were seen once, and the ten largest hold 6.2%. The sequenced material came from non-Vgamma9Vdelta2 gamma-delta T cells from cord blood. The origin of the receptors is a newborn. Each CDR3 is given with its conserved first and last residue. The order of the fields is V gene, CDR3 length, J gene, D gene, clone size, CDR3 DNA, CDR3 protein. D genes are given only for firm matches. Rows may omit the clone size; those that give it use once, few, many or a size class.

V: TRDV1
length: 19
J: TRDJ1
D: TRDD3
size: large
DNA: TGTGCTCTTGGGGAACTACCCCTGGGGGATTCTCGAGATACCGATAAACTCATCTTT
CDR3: CALGELPLGDSRDTDKLIF

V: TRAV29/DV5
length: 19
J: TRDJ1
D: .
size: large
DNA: TGTGCAGCAAGCGTTCTCCTACGATTTCCTCGGGGCCCTACCCCTAAACTCATCTTT
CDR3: CAASVLLRFPRGPTPKLIF

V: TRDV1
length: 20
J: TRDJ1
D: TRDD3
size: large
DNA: TGTGCTCTTGGGGATCCCCTCGGGTACTGGGGGATAATGGGCACCGATAAACTCATCTTT
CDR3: CALGDPLGYWGIMGTDKLIF

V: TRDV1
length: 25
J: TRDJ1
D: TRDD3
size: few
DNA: TGTGCTCTTGGGACAATAGGCACCGGCACCACGAAACTGGGGGATACGGACAGATACACCGATAAACTCATCTTT
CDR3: CALGTIGTGTTKLGDTDRYTDKLIF

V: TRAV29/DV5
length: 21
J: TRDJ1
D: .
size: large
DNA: TGTGCAGCAAGGAGTTTCTCAAACCTCGGGACTTTCGGTTTCTTCACCGATAAACTCATCTTT
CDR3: CAARSFSNLGTFGFFTDKLIF

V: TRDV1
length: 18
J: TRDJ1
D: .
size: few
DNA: TGTGCTCTTGTGGTATTCCCTACGAGGCCCTTTTACACTGATAAACTCATCTTT
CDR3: CALVVFPTRPFYTDKLIF

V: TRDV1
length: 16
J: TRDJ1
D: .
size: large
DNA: TGTGCTCTTGGGGAACTAGGCTACGGATGCGCCGATAAACTCATCTTT
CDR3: CALGELGYGCADKLIF

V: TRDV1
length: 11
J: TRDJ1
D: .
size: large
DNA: TGTGCTCTTGGGGAAGATTTGAAACTCATCTTT
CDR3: CALGEDLKLIF

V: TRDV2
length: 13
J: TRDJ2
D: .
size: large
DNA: TGTGCCTGTGACACCGGATACACAGCACAACTCTTCTTT
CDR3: CACDTGYTAQLFF

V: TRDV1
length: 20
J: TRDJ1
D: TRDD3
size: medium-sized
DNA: TGTGCTCTTGGGGAACCCTCCCCTCCTTACTGGGGGATAGGGGCCGATAAACTCATCTTT
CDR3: CALGEPSPPYWGIGADKLIF

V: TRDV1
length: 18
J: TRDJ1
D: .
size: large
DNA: TGTGCTCTTGGGGACCCTTCCTACAGGGGATACGCGACCGATAAACTCATCTTT
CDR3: CALGDPSYRGYATDKLIF

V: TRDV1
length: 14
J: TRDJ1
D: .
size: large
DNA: TGTGCTCTTGGGGAGGGTCGGGTCACCGATAAACTCATCTTT
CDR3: CALGEGRVTDKLIF

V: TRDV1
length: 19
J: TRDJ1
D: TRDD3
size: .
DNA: TGTGCTCTTGGGGAATGGCCACCACTGGGGGATACGACGGCTGGCAAACTCATCTTT
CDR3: CALGEWPPLGDTTAGKLIF

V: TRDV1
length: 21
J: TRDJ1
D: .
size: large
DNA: TGTGCTCTTGGGGAACCTGGGATTTCCTACGGGGATCCCGAGTACACCGATAAACTCATCTTT
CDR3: CALGEPGISYGDPEYTDKLIF

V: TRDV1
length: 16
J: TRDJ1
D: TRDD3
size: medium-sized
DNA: TGTGCTCTTCGCGAAGTACGGGGTGGATACGTCGATAAACTCATCTTT
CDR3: CALREVRGGYVDKLIF

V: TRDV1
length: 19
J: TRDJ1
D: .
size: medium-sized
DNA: TGTGCTCTTGGGGGCCTTCCTAACCCTACTGGGGAGTCGTCCGATAAACTCATCTTT
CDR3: CALGGLPNPTGESSDKLIF

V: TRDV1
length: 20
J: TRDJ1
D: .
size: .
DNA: TGTGCTCTTGGGGAACTAGTTCCTACGCCGGGGGATAGTTATACTGATAAACTCATCTTT
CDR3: CALGELVPTPGDSYTDKLIF

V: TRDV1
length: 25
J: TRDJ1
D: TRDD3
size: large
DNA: TGTGCTCTTGGGTACACACTCTATTCGGGACGTGAGGGAGTCGGGGGATCACCCTACACCGATAAACTCATCTTT
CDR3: CALGYTLYSGREGVGGSPYTDKLIF